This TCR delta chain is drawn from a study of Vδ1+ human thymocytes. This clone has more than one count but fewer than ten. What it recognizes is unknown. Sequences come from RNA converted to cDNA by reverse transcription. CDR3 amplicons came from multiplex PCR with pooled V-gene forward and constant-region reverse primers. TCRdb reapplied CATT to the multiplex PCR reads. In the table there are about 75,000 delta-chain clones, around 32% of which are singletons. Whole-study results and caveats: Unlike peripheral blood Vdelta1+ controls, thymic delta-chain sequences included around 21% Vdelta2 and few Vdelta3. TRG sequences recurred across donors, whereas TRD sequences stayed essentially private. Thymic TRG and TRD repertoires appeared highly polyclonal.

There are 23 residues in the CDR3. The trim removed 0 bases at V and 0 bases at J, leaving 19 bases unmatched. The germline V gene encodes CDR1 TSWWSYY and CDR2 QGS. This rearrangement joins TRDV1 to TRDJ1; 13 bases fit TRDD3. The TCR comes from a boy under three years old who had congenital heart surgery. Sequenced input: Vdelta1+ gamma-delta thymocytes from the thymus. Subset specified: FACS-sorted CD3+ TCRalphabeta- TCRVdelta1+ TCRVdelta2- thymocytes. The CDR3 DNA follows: TGTGCTCTTGGGGAACTTTTCGGATCGATCGTACTGGGGGATACGCAACACACCGATAAACTCATCTTT. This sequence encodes CALGELFGSIVLGDTQHTDKLIF.